This T cell receptor (beta chain) was observed in a study of T cells in Graves' hyperthyroidism and ophthalmopathy. Study-level information: Peripheral blood was acquired at first diagnosis, ahead of any therapy whatsoever.

Study results and limitations: Most thyroid clonotypes that were expanded above 0.001 also turned up in blood.

From RNA transcripts, TCR beta CDR3 regions were amplified. Primed by the HTBI set, a first-round RT-PCR was run on the TCR CDR3. TCRdb analysed the multiplex PCR reads with MiXCR anew, one entry per CDR3 protein. The sample holds 300,000 to 450,000 distinct CDR3 sequences, about 25% seen once. This clonotype was counted only a few times. Its antigen remains unidentified. CDR1 and CDR2 from the germline V gene are SEHNR and FQNEAQ (reference sequence). This CDR3 has 15 amino acids. Trimming left V 1 base short and J 4 bases short, with 13 bases between. Aged 18 to 65, the patients had hyperthyroidism that was newly diagnosed and had lasted under 2 months.

Sequencing input: blood. The clonotype was recovered from a man aged 50-59 years with Graves' hyperthyroidism. The chain carries TRBV7-9 and TRBJ1-2, with D maybe TRBD1 (5 bases). CDR3 in amino acids: CASSLEGGAAYGYTF. For the CDR3, the DNA is TGTGCCAGCAGCTTAGAAGGAGGGGCCGCCTATGGCTACACCTTC.